This record concerns one TCR beta chain sequence. This entry is derived from a study of technical replicates of blood from a handful of donors. Some clones are missing from TCRdb's copy, which holds only in-frame ones; the method was immunoSEQ multiplex PCR. The sample lists about 73,000 clones; around nine tenths were seen once. The CDR3 totals 14 residues. Germline CDR1 reads SGHAT; CDR2 reads FQDESV (reference sequence). J was trimmed by 6 bases and V by 5 bases; bases with no gene match: 8. This TCR derives from a human donor in good health. Some clones in this sample may be carry-over from other donors' samples. The rearrangement uses TRBV11-1 and TRBJ2-7; 9 nucleotides align to TRBD1. Sequenced: PBMCs. In DNA, the CDR3 is TGTGCCAGCAGCCTCCGGGACAGGGTTGGCGAGCAGTACTTC. This sequence encodes CASSLRDRVGEQYF.